This TCR beta chain emerged from a study of response to subunit inactivated influenza vaccine (dated by TCRdb to 2016 to 2018). Concerning the study at large: The study used deep quantitative T cell receptor repertoire profiling to track responses to a trivalent subunit inactivated influenza vaccine. Summary of the overall study and its limitations: It was suggested by the authors that each seasonal influenza vaccination may recruit only a limited number of new T cells.

The protocol used for the library was RT-PCR. This sample was sequenced with an Illumina HiSeq 2500. The public reads were reprocessed in TCRdb via fastp at Q25 and MiXCR, keeping in-frame beta chains. All rows with the same CDR3 protein become a single entry with the most common DNA and genes. The sample profile shows about 700,000 distinct CDR3 sequences; approximately 15% of them were found once. Approximately 7% of the sample lies in the top ten. This clonotype was observed at least ten times. No cognate antigen has been identified for it. No base qualities exist here, and no much larger clone lies one base off it. Via the germline V gene, CDR1 is LGHNA and CDR2 YSLEER. V sheds 0 bases and J sheds 8 bases, leaving 8 bases between their ends. Spanning cysteine to phenylalanine, the CDR3 consists of 13 amino acids. Only CDR3 DNA is held: 39 bases, read in frame from base 1.

This specimen was PBMCs from blood, taken around two weeks before vaccination. The V and J segments used are TRBV4-3 and TRBJ2-1; the D gene identity is not certain. The TCR sequence derives from a man between 50 and 59 years old who received an inactivated influenza vaccine. Donor details come from another sample of the same person, matched by shared clones. The CDR3 region reads CASSQDRPYEQFF. The bases read TGCGCCAGCAGCCAAGATCGCCCTTATGAGCAGTTCTTC.